This TCR beta chain was documented in a study of blood T cell repertoires in COVID-19. Study-wide background: Sites across the United States, Italy and Spain contributed samples from acute and convalescent COVID-19. T cells, B-cell-depleted T cells, or PBMCs provided the cDNA or gDNA that served as material.

Germline V gene lookup returns CDR1 SGHRS and CDR2 YFSETQ. Deletions cut 4 bases from V and 7 bases from J, with 18 bases between. The CDR3 contains 15 residues. Original processing notes: Reference gene primer amplification gave estimated nucleated cell counts. TCRdb keeps only in-frame clones here, not all; method: immunoSEQ multiplex PCR. Clone size and the V and J calls come from that table; the DNA yielded D and trimming. The sample contains fewer than 100,000 clones, around nine tenths of which appear only once. The chain employs TRBV5-1 and TRBJ1-5, with D perhaps matching TRBD1 (6 bases). This receptor was identified in a human donor in a cohort sampled during active COVID-19. The sequenced sample was peripheral blood. The CDR3 bases are TGCGCCAGCAGCCAAGACAGGCGACGGATACAGCCCCAGCATTTT. The encoded protein is CASSQDRRRIQPQHF.